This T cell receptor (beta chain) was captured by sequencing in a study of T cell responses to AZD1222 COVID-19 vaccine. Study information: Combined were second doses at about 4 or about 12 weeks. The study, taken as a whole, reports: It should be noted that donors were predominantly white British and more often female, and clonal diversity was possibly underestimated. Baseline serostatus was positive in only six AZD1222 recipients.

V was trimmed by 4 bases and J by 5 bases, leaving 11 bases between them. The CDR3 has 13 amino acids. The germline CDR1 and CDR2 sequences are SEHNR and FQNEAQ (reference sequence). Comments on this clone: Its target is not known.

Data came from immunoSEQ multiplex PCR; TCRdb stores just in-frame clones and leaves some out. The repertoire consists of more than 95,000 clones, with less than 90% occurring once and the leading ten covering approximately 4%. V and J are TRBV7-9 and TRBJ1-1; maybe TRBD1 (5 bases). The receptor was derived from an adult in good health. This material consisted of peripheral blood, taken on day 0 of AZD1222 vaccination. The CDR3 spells CASSWQGETEAFF. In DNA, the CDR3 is TGTGCCAGCAGCTGGCAAGGGGAGACTGAAGCTTTCTTT.